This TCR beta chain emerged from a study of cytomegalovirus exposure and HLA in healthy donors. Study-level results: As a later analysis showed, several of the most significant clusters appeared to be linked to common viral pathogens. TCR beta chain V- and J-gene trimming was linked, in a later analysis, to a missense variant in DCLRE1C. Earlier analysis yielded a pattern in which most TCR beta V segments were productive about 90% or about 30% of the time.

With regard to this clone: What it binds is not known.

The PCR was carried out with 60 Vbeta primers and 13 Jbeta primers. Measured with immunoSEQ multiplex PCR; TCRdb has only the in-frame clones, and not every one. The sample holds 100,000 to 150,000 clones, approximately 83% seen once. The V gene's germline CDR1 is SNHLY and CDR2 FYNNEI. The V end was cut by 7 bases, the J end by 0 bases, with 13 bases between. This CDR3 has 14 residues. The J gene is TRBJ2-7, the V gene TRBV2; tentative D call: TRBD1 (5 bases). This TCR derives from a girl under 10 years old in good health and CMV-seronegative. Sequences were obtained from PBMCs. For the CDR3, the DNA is TGTGCCAGCAACCTGGGGCGGAGCTCCTACGAGCAGTACTTC. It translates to CASNLGRSSYEQYF.